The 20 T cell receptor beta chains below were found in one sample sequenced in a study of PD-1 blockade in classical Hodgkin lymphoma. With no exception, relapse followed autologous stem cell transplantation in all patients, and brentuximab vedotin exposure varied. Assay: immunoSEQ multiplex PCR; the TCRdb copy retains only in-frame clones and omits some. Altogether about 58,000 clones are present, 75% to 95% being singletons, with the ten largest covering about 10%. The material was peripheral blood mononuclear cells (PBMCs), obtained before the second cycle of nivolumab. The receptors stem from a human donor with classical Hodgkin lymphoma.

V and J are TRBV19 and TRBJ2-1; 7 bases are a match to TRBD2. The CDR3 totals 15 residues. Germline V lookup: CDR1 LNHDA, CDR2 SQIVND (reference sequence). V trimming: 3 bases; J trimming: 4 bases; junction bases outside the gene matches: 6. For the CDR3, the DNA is TGTGCCAGTAGTATCAGCTGGGGGGGGTACAATGAGCAGTTCTTC. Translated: CASSISWGGYNEQFF.

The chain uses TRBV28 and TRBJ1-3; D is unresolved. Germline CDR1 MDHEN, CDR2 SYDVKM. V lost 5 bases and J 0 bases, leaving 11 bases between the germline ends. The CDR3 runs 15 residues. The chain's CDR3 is CASSAGESSGNTIYF. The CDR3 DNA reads TGTGCCAGCAGTGCCGGGGAGAGCTCTGGAAACACCATATATTTT. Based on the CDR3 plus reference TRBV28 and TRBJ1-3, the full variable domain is DVKVTQSSRYLVKRTGEKVFLECVQDMDHENMFWYRQDPGLGLRLIYFSYDVKMKEKGDIPEGYSVSREKKERFSLILESASTNQTSMYLCASSAGESSGNTIYFGEGSWLTVV.

Here the CDR3 reads CASSPINRGGEQFF. The CDR3 coding sequence is TGTGCCAGCAGTCCGATCAACAGGGGAGGTGAGCAGTTCTTC. This rearrangement joins TRBV27 to TRBJ2-1; perhaps TRBD1 as D (7 bases). The germline gives CDR1 MNHEY, CDR2 SMNVEV (reference sequence). The CDR3 loop spans 14 amino acids. The germline V and J ends were trimmed by 5 bases and 9 bases, with 17 bases remaining between them.

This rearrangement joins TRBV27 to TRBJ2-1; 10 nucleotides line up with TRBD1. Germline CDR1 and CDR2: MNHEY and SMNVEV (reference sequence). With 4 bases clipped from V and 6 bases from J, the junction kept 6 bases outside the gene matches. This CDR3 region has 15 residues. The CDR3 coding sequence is TGTGCCAGCAGTTCGACAGGGGGCGCCGTCAATGAGCAGTTCTTC. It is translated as CASSSTGGAVNEQFF.

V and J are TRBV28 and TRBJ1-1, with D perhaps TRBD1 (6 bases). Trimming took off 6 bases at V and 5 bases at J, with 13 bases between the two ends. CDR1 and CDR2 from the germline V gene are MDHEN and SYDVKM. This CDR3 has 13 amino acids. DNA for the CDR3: TGTGCCAGCAGCTTAACAGGGCATACTGAAGCTTTCTTT. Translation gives CASSLTGHTEAFF.

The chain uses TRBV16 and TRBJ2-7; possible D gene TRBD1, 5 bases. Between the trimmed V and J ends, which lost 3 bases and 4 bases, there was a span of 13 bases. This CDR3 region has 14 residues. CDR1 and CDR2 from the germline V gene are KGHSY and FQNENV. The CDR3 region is CASSHFRAVYEQYF. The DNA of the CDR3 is TGTGCCAGCAGCCATTTCAGGGCGGTATACGAGCAGTACTTC.

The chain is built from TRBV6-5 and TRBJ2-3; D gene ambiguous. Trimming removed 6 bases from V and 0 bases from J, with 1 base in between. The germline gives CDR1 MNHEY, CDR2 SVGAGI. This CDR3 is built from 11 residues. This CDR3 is CASSSTDTQYF. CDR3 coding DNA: TGTGCCAGCAGCAGCACAGATACGCAGTATTTT.

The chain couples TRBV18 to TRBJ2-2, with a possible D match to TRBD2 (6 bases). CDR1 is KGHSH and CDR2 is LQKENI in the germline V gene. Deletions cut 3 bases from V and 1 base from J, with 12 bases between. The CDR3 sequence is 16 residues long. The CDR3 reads CASSPTGTQNTGELFF. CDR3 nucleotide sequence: TGTGCCAGCTCACCGACCGGGACTCAGAACACCGGGGAGCTGTTTTTT.

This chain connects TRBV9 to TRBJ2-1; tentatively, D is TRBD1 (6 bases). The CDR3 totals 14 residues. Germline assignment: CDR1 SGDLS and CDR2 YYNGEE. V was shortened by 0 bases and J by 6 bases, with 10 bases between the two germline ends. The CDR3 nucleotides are TGTGCCAGCAGCGTAGGCCAAGGGGGCAATGAGCAGTTCTTC. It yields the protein CASSVGQGGNEQFF. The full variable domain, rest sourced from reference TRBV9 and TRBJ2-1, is DSGVTQTPKHLITATGQRVTLRCSPRSGDLSVYWYQQSLDQGLQFLIQYYNGEERAKGNILERFSAQQFPDLHSELNLSSLELGDSALYFCASSVGQGGNEQFFGPGTRLTVL.

Here the CDR3 reads CASSHTATGGPTDTQYF. DNA of the CDR3: TGCGCCAGCAGCCATACCGCGACAGGGGGCCCCACAGATACGCAGTATTTT. The chain couples TRBV4-1 to TRBJ2-3; 10 nucleotides line up with TRBD1. Germline-derived CDR1 and CDR2 are MGHRA and YSYEKL. This CDR3 is 17 amino acids long. J lost 2 bases, V lost 3 bases, and 8 bases had no gene match.

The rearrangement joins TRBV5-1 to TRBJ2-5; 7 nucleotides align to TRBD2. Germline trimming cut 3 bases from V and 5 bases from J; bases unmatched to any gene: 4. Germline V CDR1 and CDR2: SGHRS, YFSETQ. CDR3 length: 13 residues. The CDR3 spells CASSSGGGETQYF. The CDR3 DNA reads TGCGCCAGCAGCTCCGGGGGAGGGGAGACCCAGTACTTC.

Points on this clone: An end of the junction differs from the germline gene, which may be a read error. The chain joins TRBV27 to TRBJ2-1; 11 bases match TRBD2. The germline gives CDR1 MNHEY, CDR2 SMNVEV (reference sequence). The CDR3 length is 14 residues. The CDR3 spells CASRLAGGNNEQFF. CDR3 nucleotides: TGTGCCAGCCGTTTAGCGGGAGGGAACAATGAGCAGTTCTTC.

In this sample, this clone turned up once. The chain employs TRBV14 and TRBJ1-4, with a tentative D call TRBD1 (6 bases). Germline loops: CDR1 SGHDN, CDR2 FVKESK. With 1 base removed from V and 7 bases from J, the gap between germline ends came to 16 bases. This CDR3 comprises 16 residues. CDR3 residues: CASSQVGGGAVEKLFF. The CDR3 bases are TGTGCCAGCAGCCAAGTGGGCGGGGGGGCCGTTGAAAAACTGTTTTTT.

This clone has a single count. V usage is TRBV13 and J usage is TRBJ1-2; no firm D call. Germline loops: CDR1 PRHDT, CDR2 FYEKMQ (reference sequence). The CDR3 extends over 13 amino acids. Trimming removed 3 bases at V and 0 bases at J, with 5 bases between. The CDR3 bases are TGTGCCAGCAGCTTGAGCACTAACTATGGCTACACCTTC. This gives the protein CASSLSTNYGYTF.

CDR3 sequence (DNA): TGTGCCAGCAGCTTGACAGGGGCGACCTACGAGCAGTACTTC. Translation: CASSLTGATYEQYF. The chain has TRBV7-9 and TRBJ2-7, with TRBD1 matching over 8 bases. CDR1 and CDR2 (germline): SEHNR, FQNEAQ (reference sequence). The J segment lost 2 bases and the V segment lost 3 bases, leaving 3 bases of the junction unmatched. The CDR3 consists of 14 residues. The variable domain in full, completed from reference TRBV7-9 and TRBJ2-7, reads DTGVSQNPRHKITKRGQNVTFRCDPISEHNRLYWYRQTLGQGPEFLTYFQNEAQLEKSRLLSDRFSAERPKGSFSTLEIQRTEQGDSAMYLCASSLTGATYEQYFGPGTRLTVT.

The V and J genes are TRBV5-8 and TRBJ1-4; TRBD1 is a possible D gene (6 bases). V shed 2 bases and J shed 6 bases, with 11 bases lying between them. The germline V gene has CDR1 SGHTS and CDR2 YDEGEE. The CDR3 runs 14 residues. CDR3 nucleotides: TGTGCCAGCAGCTTACAGGGAACACATGAAAAACTGTTTTTT. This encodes CASSLQGTHEKLFF.

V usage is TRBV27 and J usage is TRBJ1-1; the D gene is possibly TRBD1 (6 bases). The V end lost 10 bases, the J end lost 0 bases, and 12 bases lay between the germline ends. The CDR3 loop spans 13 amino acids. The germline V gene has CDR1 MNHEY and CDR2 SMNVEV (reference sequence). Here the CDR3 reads CATKRGVNTEAFF. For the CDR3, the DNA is TGTGCCACCAAAAGGGGGGTGAACACTGAAGCTTTCTTT.

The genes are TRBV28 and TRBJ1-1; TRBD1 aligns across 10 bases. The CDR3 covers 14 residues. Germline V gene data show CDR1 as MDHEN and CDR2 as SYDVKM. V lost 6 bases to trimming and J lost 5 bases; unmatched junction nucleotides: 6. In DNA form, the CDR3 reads TGTGCCAGCAGATCGACAGGGGGCGGGACTGAAGCTTTCTTT. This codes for CASRSTGGGTEAFF.

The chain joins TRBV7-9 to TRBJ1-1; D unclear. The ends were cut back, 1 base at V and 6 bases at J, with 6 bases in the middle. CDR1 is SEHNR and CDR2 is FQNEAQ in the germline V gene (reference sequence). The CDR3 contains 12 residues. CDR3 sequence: CASSLGTAEAFF. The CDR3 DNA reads TGTGCCAGCAGCTTAGGAACAGCTGAAGCTTTCTTT.

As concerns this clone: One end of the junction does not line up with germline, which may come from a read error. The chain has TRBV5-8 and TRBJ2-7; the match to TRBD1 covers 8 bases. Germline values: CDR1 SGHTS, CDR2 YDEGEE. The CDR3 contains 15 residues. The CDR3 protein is CANSLTRDRSYEQYF. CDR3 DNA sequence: TGTGCCAACAGCTTGACCCGGGACAGGTCCTACGAGCAGTACTTC.